The 31 T cell receptor beta chains listed next were all sequenced from one sample in a study of graft-versus-host responses after intestinal transplantation. Their specific antigens are unknown. TCRdb keeps only in-frame clones here, not all; method: immunoSEQ multiplex PCR. The data hold around 110,000 clones, with roughly 87% observed a single time. Sequencing was performed on unstimulated CD4+ T cells sorted from spleen or lymph node cells, taken before transplant. Every receptor here comes from a human donor who was the organ donor for an intestinal transplant.

V gene TRBV7-2 combines with J gene TRBJ1-2; a possible D gene is TRBD1 (6 bases). The CDR3 runs to 15 residues. Germline lookup yields CDR1 SGHTA and CDR2 FQGNSA. Trimming removed 1 base from V and 1 base from J, with 10 bases in between. CDR3 DNA sequence: TGTGCCAGCAGCTTAGGCCAGGGGAGTAACTATGGCTACACCTTC. Protein: CASSLGQGSNYGYTF.

The chain uses TRBV2 and TRBJ1-1; 7 bases fit TRBD1. The junction had 7 bases not matched to a gene; V was cut back by 5 bases and J by 7 bases. Germline V gene lookup returns CDR1 SNHLY and CDR2 FYNNEI. The CDR3 consists of 13 residues. The CDR3 DNA follows: TGTGCCAGCAGTCTGGACAGGAGGGGTGAAGCTTTCTTT. It is translated as CASSLDRRGEAFF.

The chain uses TRBV10-3 and TRBJ2-1; tentatively, D is TRBD2 (6 bases). The CDR3 covers 13 residues. Germline V gene sequence: CDR1 ENHRY, CDR2 SYGVKD. V shed 7 bases and J shed 4 bases, with 11 bases lying between them. CDR3 nucleotide sequence: TGTGCCATCACCGGGACTCAATACAATGAGCAGTTCTTC. Residues: CAITGTQYNEQFF.

The chain recombines TRBV6-5 with TRBJ1-2; 7 nucleotides agree with TRBD1. Unmatched junction bases numbered 9, after V lost 6 bases and J lost 8 bases. CDR3 size: 13 residues. Germline V gene data show CDR1 as MNHEY and CDR2 as SVGAGI. CDR3 protein: CASSRQGYWGYTF. In nucleotides, the CDR3 is TGTGCCAGCAGCCGACAGGGATATTGGGGCTACACCTTC.

This chain joins TRBV18 and TRBJ1-1; D might be TRBD1 (6 bases). With 1 base removed from V and 1 base from J, the gap between germline ends came to 10 bases. Germline values: CDR1 KGHSH, CDR2 LQKENI. The CDR3 consists of 15 residues. CDR3 in amino acids: CASSPRGAGNTEAFF. The CDR3 nucleotides read TGTGCCAGCTCACCACGGGGGGCGGGGAACACTGAAGCTTTCTTT.

The gene calls are TRBV6-9 and TRBJ1-5; possible D gene TRBD1, 5 bases. The CDR3 sequence is 15 residues long. The germline V and J ends were trimmed by 3 bases and 4 bases, with 13 bases remaining between them. Germline V gives CDR1 MNHGY, CDR2 SVAAGI. The CDR3 DNA reads TGTGCCAGCAGTTACAGGCCAGGGCAGAATCAGCCCCAGCATTTT. Protein product: CASSYRPGQNQPQHF.

The chain employs TRBV28 and TRBJ1-2; the match to TRBD1 covers 8 bases. With V trimmed by 6 bases and J by 4 bases, 4 bases remained unmatched. The germline gives CDR1 MDHEN, CDR2 SYDVKM. The CDR3 spans 13 residues. CDR3 nucleotide sequence: TGTGCCAGCAGCCCTGGACAGGGCTATGGCTACACCTTC. It translates to CASSPGQGYGYTF.

The J gene is TRBJ1-3, the V gene TRBV28, with D unresolved. CDR3 size: 16 residues. CDR1 is MDHEN and CDR2 is SYDVKM in the germline V gene. Deletions cut 4 bases from V and 2 bases from J, with 15 bases between. The CDR3 nucleotides are TGTGCCAGCAGTTCCCACGGGGAGACCCCTGGAAACACCATATATTTT. It codes for CASSSHGETPGNTIYF.

The rearrangement links TRBV7-2 to TRBJ2-3, with no clear D. V lost 4 bases to trimming and J lost 2 bases, with 13 bases between them. Per the germline V gene, CDR1 is SGHTA and CDR2 is FQGNSA. The CDR3 loop spans 15 amino acids. The CDR3 region has the DNA TGTGCCAGCAGCTCCCAGACTCACTCCACAGATACGCAGTATTTT. This codes for CASSSQTHSTDTQYF.

The V call is TRBV28, the J call TRBJ2-7, with D unclear. Germline lookup yields CDR1 MDHEN and CDR2 SYDVKM. This CDR3 spans 15 amino acids. Between the trimmed V and J ends, which lost 4 bases and 6 bases, there was a span of 19 bases. The CDR3 is CASSSSGAAPSEQYF. As DNA, the CDR3 is TGTGCCAGCAGTTCCTCCGGCGCGGCCCCCTCCGAGCAGTACTTC.

The gene calls are TRBV11-2 and TRBJ2-1, with TRBD1 matching 8 bases. Trimming cost V 3 bases and J 5 bases; bases outside gene matches: 6. The CDR3 length is 15 residues. CDR1 and CDR2 (germline): SGHAT, FQNNGV. CDR3 DNA: TGTGCCAGCAGCTTCCACACGGGACAGGACAATGAGCAGTTCTTC. Encoded protein: CASSFHTGQDNEQFF. The variable domain in full, completed from reference TRBV11-2 and TRBJ2-1, reads EAGVAQSPRYKIIEKRQSVAFWCNPISGHATLYWYQQILGQGPKLLIQFQNNGVVDDSQLPKDRFSAERLKGVDSTLKIQPAKLEDSAVYLCASSFHTGQDNEQFFGPGTRLTVL.

The chain has TRBV6-5 and TRBJ2-7; 7 bases match TRBD2. V was clipped by 0 bases and J by 0 bases; unmatched bases: 5. The CDR3 sequence is 16 residues long. Germline V gene data show CDR1 as MNHEY and CDR2 as SVGAGI. This chain's CDR3 is CASSYSMGGSSYEQYF. In DNA form, the CDR3 reads TGTGCCAGCAGTTACTCGATGGGAGGGAGCTCCTACGAGCAGTACTTC.

The chain links TRBV7-9 to TRBJ2-5, with 14 bases lining up with TRBD2. This CDR3 has 19 residues. CDR1 and CDR2 (germline): SEHNR, FQNEAQ (reference sequence). V lost 4 bases to trimming and J lost 2 bases; unmatched junction nucleotides: 12. CDR3 nucleotide sequence: TGTGCCAGCAGCTCGTCCGGGACTAGCGGGAGAGTAGGGCAAGAGACCCAGTACTTC. Amino acid sequence: CASSSSGTSGRVGQETQYF.

This chain links TRBV7-6 with TRBJ2-7; 9 bases are shared with TRBD2. The V gene's germline CDR1 is SGHVS and CDR2 FNYEAQ. The CDR3 extends over 15 amino acids. With 2 bases clipped from V and 0 bases from J, the junction kept 2 bases outside the gene matches. In DNA, the CDR3 is TGTGCCAGCAGCTTACTAGCGGGAAGCTCCTACGAGCAGTACTTC. Protein: CASSLLAGSSYEQYF. The full variable domain, in which reference TRBV7-6 and TRBJ2-7 provide the parts outside the CDR3, is GAGVSQSPRYKVTKRGQDVALRCDPISGHVSLYWYRQALGQGPEFLTYFNYEAQQDKSGLPNDRFSAERPEGSISTLTIQRTEQRDSAMYRCASSLLAGSSYEQYFGPGTRLTVT.

The V call is TRBV6-1, the J call TRBJ2-6; perhaps TRBD1 as D (6 bases). CDR3 length: 17 amino acids. In germline, CDR1 is MNHNS, CDR2 SASEGT. V gave up 4 bases and J gave up 0 bases, with 13 bases separating them. The CDR3 sequence: CASSGLGQYSGANVLTF. CDR3 in DNA: TGTGCCAGCAGTGGGTTAGGACAGTACTCTGGGGCCAACGTCCTGACTTTC.

The V gene is TRBV2, the J gene TRBJ2-7, with 13 bases identical to TRBD2. V was clipped by 6 bases and J by 11 bases; unmatched bases: 16. Per the germline V gene, CDR1 is SNHLY and CDR2 is FYNNEI. The CDR3 length is 16 residues. The CDR3 DNA sequence: TGTGCCAGCAGGGAGATATCGACTAGCGGGGGGACCTCCAAGTACTTC. It codes for CASREISTSGGTSKYF.

The chain is built from TRBV11-3 and TRBJ2-1; D remains ambiguous. Germline V lookup: CDR1 SGHNT, CDR2 YENEEA. V dropped 0 bases and J dropped 3 bases, with 6 bases sitting between them. This CDR3 is 14 amino acids long. The CDR3 DNA reads as TGTGCCAGCAGCTTAGAATCGAACTACAATGAGCAGTTCTTC. Translating gives CASSLESNYNEQFF.

The chain links TRBV7-8 to TRBJ2-3; D perhaps matches TRBD1 (5 bases). The CDR3 spans 14 residues. CDR1 SGHVS and CDR2 FQNEAQ come from the germline V gene. Trimming removed 3 bases from V and 2 bases from J, with 9 bases in between. CDR3 in amino acids: CASSFRQPTDTQYF. For the CDR3, the DNA is TGTGCCAGCAGCTTTAGACAGCCCACAGATACGCAGTATTTT.

The chain uses TRBV23-1 and TRBJ2-5, with 7 bases aligning to TRBD1. TRBV23-1 is an open reading frame whose function is uncertain. V lost 2 bases, J lost 9 bases, and 18 bases stayed unmatched. The CDR3 is 17 amino acids. Here the CDR3 DNA reads TGCGCCAGCAGTCAAAATAACGGGACAGTAAAAGAGAAGGCCCAGTACTTC. It encodes CASSQNNGTVKEKAQYF.

CDR3 amino acids: CASSVGHGIGQPQHF. The CDR3 DNA reads as TGTGCCAGCAGCGTAGGTCACGGAATTGGGCAGCCCCAGCATTTT. J is TRBJ1-5 and V is TRBV9, with D hard to call. In germline, CDR1 is SGDLS, CDR2 YYNGEE. V lost 0 bases, J lost 7 bases, and 14 bases lay in between. This CDR3 region has 15 residues.

J is TRBJ1-6 and V is TRBV5-6; perhaps TRBD1 as D (5 bases). V lost 4 bases to trimming and J lost 9 bases, with 14 bases between them. The CDR3 has 14 amino acids. Germline V gene sequence: CDR1 SGHDT, CDR2 YYEEEE. This chain's CDR3 is CASSLSPQGSPLHF. DNA of the CDR3: TGTGCCAGCAGCCTCAGCCCCCAGGGTTCACCCCTCCACTTT.

The rearrangement links TRBV4-1 to TRBJ2-1; TRBD1 is a possible D gene (5 bases). The CDR3 is 15 residues long. CDR1 is MGHRA and CDR2 is YSYEKL in the germline V gene. With 1 base removed from V and 1 base from J, the gap between germline ends came to 8 bases. The CDR3 spells CASSQGQISYNEQFF. The CDR3 region has the DNA TGCGCCAGCAGCCAAGGACAGATTTCCTACAATGAGCAGTTCTTC.

The V and J genes are TRBV19 and TRBJ1-3, with TRBD1 as a possible D gene (6 bases). The CDR3 extends over 15 amino acids. V was clipped by 1 base and J by 5 bases, with 12 bases between them. In germline, CDR1 is LNHDA, CDR2 SQIVND (reference sequence). The CDR3 reads CASSIGGDTRNTIYF. The CDR3 DNA follows: TGTGCCAGTAGTATAGGAGGGGACACCAGAAACACCATATATTTT.

The chain carries TRBV2 and TRBJ1-6, with 7 bases matching TRBD1. From germline, CDR1 is SNHLY and CDR2 FYNNEI. V trimming: 4 bases; J trimming: 7 bases; junction bases outside the gene matches: 7. The length of the CDR3 is 15 residues. The DNA of the CDR3 is TGTGCCAGCAGTGCGACAGGGCTAGGGAATTCACCCCTCCACTTT. Translating it yields CASSATGLGNSPLHF.

The V call is TRBV6-1, the J call TRBJ1-5; D gene ambiguous. Trimming cost V 5 bases and J 4 bases, with 12 bases left between them. The CDR3 runs to 14 residues. CDR1 is MNHNS and CDR2 is SASEGT in the germline V gene. The CDR3 reads CASSPPGPNQPQHF. The CDR3 coding sequence is TGTGCCAGCAGTCCACCGGGTCCAAATCAGCCCCAGCATTTT.

This clone appeared a single time. This chain uses TRBV5-4 with TRBJ2-7; 10 nucleotides match TRBD2. This CDR3 has 18 amino acids. Trimming at V came to 4 bases and at J to 6 bases, leaving 19 bases not matched to a gene. Germline V lookup: CDR1 SGHNT, CDR2 YYREEE (reference sequence). CDR3 bases: TGTGCCAGCAGCCTCTCTTCCCTGCTAGCGGGAGAAATTTTCGAGCAGTACTTC. Translating gives CASSLSSLLAGEIFEQYF.

This chain connects TRBV7-6 to TRBJ2-1; D possibly corresponds to TRBD2 (7 bases). The CDR3 is 13 amino acids. Germline lookup yields CDR1 SGHVS and CDR2 FNYEAQ. Trimming removed 5 bases at V and 9 bases at J, with 14 bases between. The CDR3 DNA follows: TGTGCCAGCAGCGAGGGGGGGGCAGGTGAGCAGTTCTTC. The encoded protein is CASSEGGAGEQFF.

This chain connects TRBV4-1 to TRBJ1-3; D is unresolved. Germline lookup yields CDR1 MGHRA and CDR2 YSYEKL. V was shortened by 1 base and J by 0 bases, with 10 bases between the two germline ends. This CDR3 contains 16 residues. The CDR3 region has the DNA TGCGCCAGCAGCCAAGTGGCCTTCAGCTCTGGAAACACCATATATTTT. As protein: CASSQVAFSSGNTIYF.

This chain uses TRBV29-1 with TRBJ2-5, with TRBD2 matching over 7 bases. The CDR3 length is 14 residues. V lost 4 bases, J lost 2 bases, and 7 bases stayed unmatched. Germline V gene data show CDR1 as SQVTM and CDR2 as ANQGSEA. The CDR3 reads CSVATSAPQETQYF. The CDR3 coding sequence is TGCAGCGTTGCCACTAGCGCACCACAAGAGACCCAGTACTTC. Full variable domain (outside the CDR3, taken from reference TRBV29-1 and TRBJ2-5): SAVISQKPSRDICQRGTSLTIQCQVDSQVTMMFWYRQQPGQSLTLIATANQGSEATYESGFVIDKFPISRPNLTFSTLTVSNMSPEDSSIYLCSVATSAPQETQYFGPGTRLLVL.

J is TRBJ2-3 and V is TRBV6-6; D call uncertain. The CDR3 contains 13 residues. Trimming left V 2 bases short and J 3 bases short, with 6 bases between. Germline-derived CDR1 and CDR2 are MNHNY and SVGAGI (reference sequence). CDR3 amino acids: CASSYATTDTQYF. CDR3 in DNA: TGTGCCAGCAGTTACGCCACGACAGATACGCAGTATTTT.

The DNA of the CDR3 is TGTGCCAGCAGCAACTCGACAGGGATGCGCACAGATACGCAGTATTTT. It codes for CASSNSTGMRTDTQYF. The chain carries TRBV11-2 and TRBJ2-3, with TRBD1 matching 7 bases. The CDR3 runs 16 residues. Germline CDR1 SGHAT, CDR2 FQNNGV. V lost 5 bases, J lost 1 base, and 9 bases stayed unmatched.